Listed here are 15 T cell receptor beta chains from one sample, sequenced in a study of blood T cell repertoires in COVID-19. Some clones are missing from TCRdb's copy, which holds only in-frame ones; the method was immunoSEQ multiplex PCR. Seen here are roughly 300,000 clones, 83% observed once, and the top ten hold over 8.5%. The sample was peripheral blood. The receptors were gathered from a woman in her forties or fifties who had recovered from COVID-19.

V gene TRBV19 combines with J gene TRBJ2-3, with 7 bases fitting TRBD1. The CDR3 sequence is 13 residues long. Per the germline V gene, CDR1 is LNHDA and CDR2 is SQIVND (reference sequence). Trimming at V came to 10 bases and at J to 5 bases, leaving 9 bases not matched to a gene. CDR3 sequence (DNA): TGTGCCACCAGTGAGGGGGCGGTAGATACGCAGTATTTT. It codes for CATSEGAVDTQYF.

The CDR3 region has the DNA TGCGCCAGCAGCCAAGGGACTAGCGGGGAGGGTGAGCAGTTCTTC. Amino acids: CASSQGTSGEGEQFF. This chain connects TRBV4-1 to TRBJ2-1; 12 bases are a match to TRBD2. The CDR3 loop spans 15 amino acids. The germline V gene has CDR1 MGHRA and CDR2 YSYEKL. The V segment lost 1 base and the J segment 9 bases; nucleotides outside the gene matches: 4.

The chain carries TRBV5-1 and TRBJ2-7; 9 nucleotides agree with TRBD2. With 4 bases clipped from V and 2 bases from J, the junction kept 10 bases outside the gene matches. This CDR3 has 16 residues. Germline CDR1 and CDR2: SGHRS and YFSETQ. The CDR3, as DNA: TGCGCCAGCAGCCCCGTAGGCGGGAGGGCAGCCTACGAGCAGTACTTC. Protein sequence: CASSPVGGRAAYEQYF. The full variable domain, in which reference TRBV5-1 and TRBJ2-7 provide the parts outside the CDR3, is KAGVTQTPRYLIKTRGQQVTLSCSPISGHRSVSWYQQTPGQGLQFLFEYFSETQRNKGNFPGRFSGRQFSNSRSEMNVSTLELGDSALYLCASSPVGGRAAYEQYFGPGTRLTVT.

This chain links TRBV10-3 with TRBJ1-1; the D gene is possibly TRBD1 (5 bases). This CDR3 contains 14 residues. V lost 1 base and J lost 4, with 10 bases in between. Germline lookup yields CDR1 ENHRY and CDR2 SYGVKD. The CDR3 sequence: CAISEWGEGTEAFF. CDR3 coding DNA: TGTGCCATCAGTGAGTGGGGGGAGGGCACTGAAGCTTTCTTT.

This chain uses TRBV28 with TRBJ1-5; TRBD1 aligns across 7 bases. This CDR3 is 15 amino acids long. Germline V gives CDR1 MDHEN, CDR2 SYDVKM. The V and J ends lost 6 bases and 4 bases, in that order; junction bases with no gene match: 9. The CDR3 DNA is TGTGCCAGCAGGCCGACAGGGCTGGGGAATCAGCCCCAGCATTTT. This gives the protein CASRPTGLGNQPQHF.

V and J are TRBV19 and TRBJ2-3; D unclear. CDR1 and CDR2 from the germline V gene are LNHDA and SQIVND (reference sequence). Trimming removed 7 bases from V and 2 bases from J, with 19 bases in between. This CDR3 is 16 amino acids long. CDR3 loop: CASTPHAPGYTDTQYF. As DNA, the CDR3 is TGTGCCAGTACCCCCCACGCGCCAGGATACACAGATACGCAGTATTTT.

This chain connects TRBV27 to TRBJ2-7; TRBD1 matches 8 bases. Germline V gene data show CDR1 as MNHEY and CDR2 as SMNVEV (reference sequence). Trimming at V came to 5 bases and at J to 7 bases, leaving 7 bases not matched to a gene. The CDR3 consists of 13 residues. The CDR3 coding sequence is TGTGCCAGCAGTCGCCAGGGGGCGTATGAGCAGTACTTC. This sequence encodes CASSRQGAYEQYF.

The CDR3 sequence: CASSLGTGAYTIYF. In DNA, the CDR3 is TGTGCCAGCAGTTTGGGGACAGGAGCCTACACCATATATTTT. The genes are TRBV28 and TRBJ1-3, with TRBD1 matching 8 bases. V dropped 3 bases and J dropped 8; count of bases not matched to a gene: 6. The CDR3 is 14 residues long. Germline values: CDR1 MDHEN, CDR2 SYDVKM.

This clone was counted a single time. The J gene is TRBJ2-7, the V gene TRBV27; D perhaps matches TRBD2 (6 bases). This CDR3 region has 13 residues. CDR1 and CDR2 from the germline V gene are MNHEY and SMNVEV (reference sequence). Trimming removed 6 bases from V and 0 bases from J, with 9 bases in between. In DNA form, the CDR3 reads TGTGCCAGCAGGGGACTTCGCTCCTACGAGCAGTACTTC. It encodes CASRGLRSYEQYF.

The chain carries TRBV30 and TRBJ1-2, with 8 bases lining up with TRBD1. CDR3 length: 13 amino acids. Germline CDR1 and CDR2: GTSNPN and SVGIG (reference sequence). Losses at the gene ends were 2 bases for V and 8 bases for J; bases not matched to a gene: 7. CDR3 DNA sequence: TGTGCCTGGAGTCCACAGGGGGGTCAAGGCTACACCTTC. Its protein product is CAWSPQGGQGYTF.

This clone was counted once. The rearrangement joins TRBV30 to TRBJ2-7; weak D call: TRBD1 (5 bases). Germline V lookup: CDR1 GTSNPN, CDR2 SVGIG (reference sequence). V lost 0 bases, J lost 2 bases, and 8 bases lay in between. This CDR3 is built from 13 residues. The CDR3 DNA reads as TGTGCCTGGAGTGTGGGGCAGGCCTACGAGCAGTACTTC. Encoded protein: CAWSVGQAYEQYF.

This clone appeared once. CDR3 protein: CASSQEGRGQETQYF. The DNA for the CDR3 is TGCGCCAGCAGCCAAGAGGGGCGGGGACAAGAGACCCAGTACTTC. The J gene is TRBJ2-5, the V gene TRBV4-1; D is possibly TRBD2 (6 bases). V was shortened by 0 bases and J by 2 bases, with 10 bases between the two germline ends. Looked up from germline, CDR1 is MGHRA and CDR2 is YSYEKL. CDR3 length: 15 amino acids.

This clone was picked up one time. The chain couples TRBV21-1 to TRBJ2-1; TRBD1 is the table's D call, not checked against the DNA. TRBV21-1 is flagged as a pseudogene. CDR3 size: 16 residues. DNA of the CDR3: TGTGCCAGCAGCAAATCCTTATGGCAGTCCTACAATGAGCAGTTCTTC. Its protein is CASSKSLWQSYNEQFF.

This clone has more than one count but fewer than ten. The chain couples TRBV2 to TRBJ2-5; 8 bases are a match to TRBD2. The CDR3 length is 13 residues. V lost 7 bases, J lost 5 bases, and 6 bases stayed unmatched. In germline, CDR1 is SNHLY, CDR2 FYNNEI. DNA for the CDR3: TGTGCCAGCAAAGCTAGCGGGTCGGAGACCCAGTACTTC. It specifies CASKASGSETQYF.

This chain links TRBV29-1 with TRBJ1-4; a possible D gene is TRBD1 (5 bases). CDR3 length: 14 amino acids. Germline V gives CDR1 SQVTM, CDR2 ANQGSEA. V was pared by 4 bases and J by 6 bases, with 15 bases between. CDR3 in amino acids: CSVVFWGEDEKLFF. CDR3 nucleotide sequence: TGCAGCGTTGTTTTCTGGGGCGAAGATGAAAAACTGTTTTTT.